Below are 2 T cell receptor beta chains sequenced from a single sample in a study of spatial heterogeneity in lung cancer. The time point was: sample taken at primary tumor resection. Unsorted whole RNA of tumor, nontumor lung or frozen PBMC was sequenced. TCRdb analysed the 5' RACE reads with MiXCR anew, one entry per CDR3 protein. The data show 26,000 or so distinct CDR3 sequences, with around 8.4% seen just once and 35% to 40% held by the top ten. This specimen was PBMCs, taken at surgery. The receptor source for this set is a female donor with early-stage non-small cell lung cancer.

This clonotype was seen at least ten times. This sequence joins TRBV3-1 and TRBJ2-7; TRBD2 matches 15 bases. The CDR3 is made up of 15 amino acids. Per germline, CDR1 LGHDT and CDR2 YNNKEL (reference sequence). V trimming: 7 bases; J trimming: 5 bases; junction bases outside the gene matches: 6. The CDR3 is CASTRGLAGGNEQYF. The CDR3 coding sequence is TGTGCCAGCACCCGGGGACTAGCGGGAGGCAACGAGCAGTACTTC.

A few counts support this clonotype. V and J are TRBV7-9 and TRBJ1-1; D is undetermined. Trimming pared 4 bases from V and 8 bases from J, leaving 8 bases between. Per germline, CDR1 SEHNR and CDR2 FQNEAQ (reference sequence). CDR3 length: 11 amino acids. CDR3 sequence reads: CASSSRREAFF. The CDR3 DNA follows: TGTGCCAGCAGCTCGAGGCGAGAAGCTTTCTTT.